This T cell receptor (beta chain) was sequenced for a study of T cell repertoires in cytomegalovirus infection. Study at large: Recently identified HLA-C-restricted and well-studied HLA-B-restricted CMV epitopes were used. CMV infection together with matching HLA type was indicated by public TCR beta signatures. Overall study results and limits: Cumulative public TCR beta family frequency identified carriers of CMV plus the relevant HLA. HLA-C-restricted CMV-specific TCR beta clonotypes prevailed in the ex vivo response.

Regarding this clonotype: Its antigen is not known.

TCRdb re-called the reads with MiXCR, one entry per CDR3 protein. Among approximately 120,000 distinct CDR3 sequences listed, over 25% were seen once. Trimming took off 3 bases at V and 0 bases at J, with 14 bases between the two ends. The CDR3 sequence is 17 residues long. Germline lookup yields CDR1 LGHNT and CDR2 FRNRAP. Sequencing used CD8+ T cells from cultured PBMCs, obtained from culture after CMV antigen stimulation. The chain has TRBV12-5 and TRBJ2-2, with a tentative D call TRBD1 (5 bases). This receptor was taken from a human donor in good health (CMV status not recorded). Some clones in this sample may be carry-over from other donors' samples. The CDR3 is CASGFSTDSSNTGELFF. Here the CDR3 DNA reads TGTGCTAGTGGTTTCTCAACCGACAGCTCGAACACCGGGGAGCTGTTTTTT.